This passage covers 10 T cell receptor beta chains from one sample sequenced in a study of blood T cell repertoires in COVID-19. Generated by immunoSEQ multiplex PCR, the TCRdb table keeps only in-frame clones and is missing some. Of about 220,000 clones in the sample, 82% were seen once. The sample was peripheral blood. Every receptor here comes from a woman over 75 with acute or convalescent COVID-19.

This clone came up once. The CDR3 sequence: CASSQDIRTSGGAWQFF. The CDR3 DNA follows: TGCGCCAGCAGCCAAGATATAAGGACTAGCGGGGGGGCTTGGCAGTTCTTC. The chain carries TRBV4-1 and TRBJ2-1, with 15 nucleotides matching TRBD2. After removal of 0 bases from V and 12 bases from J, the junction contained 9 bases not matched to a gene. The CDR3 has 17 amino acids. CDR1 MGHRA and CDR2 YSYEKL come from the germline V gene.

The rearrangement uses TRBV7-6 and TRBJ2-7; TRBD2 matches 11 bases. Germline V gene data show CDR1 as SGHVS and CDR2 as FNYEAQ. Trimming cost V 5 bases and J 7 bases; bases outside gene matches: 10. The CDR3 has 15 amino acids. The CDR3 DNA follows: TGTGCCAGCAGCCCGAGACCGGGACTAGCGGTGGAGCAGTACTTC. As protein: CASSPRPGLAVEQYF.

This chain uses TRBV20-1 with TRBJ2-1; D is perhaps TRBD1 (5 bases). The germline CDR1 and CDR2 sequences are DFQATT and SNEGSKA (reference sequence). The germline V and J ends were trimmed by 3 bases and 7 bases, with 10 bases remaining between them. The CDR3 length is 12 residues. The CDR3 nucleotides read TGCAGTGCTAGTCAACAGGCGAATGAGCAGTTCTTC. As protein: CSASQQANEQFF.

This chain connects TRBV18 to TRBJ1-5; D not certain. Germline-derived CDR1 and CDR2 are KGHSH and LQKENI. The CDR3 covers 15 residues. Trimming removed 1 base at V and 0 bases at J, with 7 bases between. In DNA form, the CDR3 reads TGTGCCAGCTCACCACAGCGGTCTAGCAATCAGCCCCAGCATTTT. Protein sequence: CASSPQRSSNQPQHF.

On this clone itself: At the DNA level, this CDR3 is encoded by other sequences in the same sample as well. This sequence joins TRBV5-1 and TRBJ1-2, with D unresolved. The germline V gene encodes CDR1 SGHRS and CDR2 YFSETQ. The length of the CDR3 is 13 residues. The germline V and J ends were trimmed by 0 bases and 2 bases, with 5 bases remaining between them. CDR3 sequence (DNA): TGCGCCAGCAGCTTGGAACAAAACTATGGCTACACCTTC. Amino acid sequence: CASSLEQNYGYTF.

This rearrangement joins TRBV19 to TRBJ1-4; D gene uncertain. Germline V gene sequence: CDR1 LNHDA, CDR2 SQIVND (reference sequence). The CDR3 has 15 residues. Trimming stripped 0 bases from V and 3 bases from J, with 8 bases between. DNA of the CDR3: TGTGCCAGTAGTATAGAGCCGCAGGCTAATGAAAAACTGTTTTTT. This encodes CASSIEPQANEKLFF.

The chain couples TRBV7-9 to TRBJ2-5, with TRBD1 matching over 10 bases. The J segment lost 5 bases and the V segment lost 1 base, leaving 16 bases of the junction unmatched. Looked up from germline, CDR1 is SEHNR and CDR2 is FQNEAQ (reference sequence). The CDR3 length is 19 residues. CDR3 in DNA: TGTGCCAGCAGCTTAGGGGACAGGGGACTCTATGATCGTCGGGAGACCCAGTACTTC. Translation: CASSLGDRGLYDRRETQYF.

On this clone: Relative to the germline gene, one junction end is altered; a read error may explain this. V usage is TRBV3-1 (or the pseudogene TRBV3-2) and J usage is TRBJ2-5; D possibly corresponds to TRBD2 (5 bases). Germline V gives CDR1 LGHDT, CDR2 YNNKEL (reference sequence). CDR3 length: 11 amino acids. This CDR3 reads CASSQGRGSNF. For the CDR3, the DNA is TGTGCCAGCAGCCAAGGTCGCGGGTCGAACTTC.

The chain joins TRBV25-1 to TRBJ1-4; 8 positions match TRBD1. Germline CDR1 is MGHDK and CDR2 is SYGVNS. This CDR3 has 16 amino acids. Germline trimming cut 4 bases from V and 2 bases from J; bases unmatched to any gene: 6. CDR3 protein: CASSAATGGTNEKLFF. CDR3 coding DNA: TGTGCCAGCAGTGCCGCTACAGGGGGTACTAATGAAAAACTGTTTTTT.

The CDR3 protein is CASSLGTGGTGYTF. In nucleotides, the CDR3 is TGTGCCAGCAGCTTAGGGACAGGAGGTACGGGCTACACCTTC. This chain connects TRBV7-2 to TRBJ1-2, with 7 nucleotides matching TRBD1. Germline V gene data show CDR1 as SGHTA and CDR2 as FQGNSA. Losses at the gene ends were 1 base for V and 8 bases for J; bases not matched to a gene: 7. This CDR3 has 14 residues.